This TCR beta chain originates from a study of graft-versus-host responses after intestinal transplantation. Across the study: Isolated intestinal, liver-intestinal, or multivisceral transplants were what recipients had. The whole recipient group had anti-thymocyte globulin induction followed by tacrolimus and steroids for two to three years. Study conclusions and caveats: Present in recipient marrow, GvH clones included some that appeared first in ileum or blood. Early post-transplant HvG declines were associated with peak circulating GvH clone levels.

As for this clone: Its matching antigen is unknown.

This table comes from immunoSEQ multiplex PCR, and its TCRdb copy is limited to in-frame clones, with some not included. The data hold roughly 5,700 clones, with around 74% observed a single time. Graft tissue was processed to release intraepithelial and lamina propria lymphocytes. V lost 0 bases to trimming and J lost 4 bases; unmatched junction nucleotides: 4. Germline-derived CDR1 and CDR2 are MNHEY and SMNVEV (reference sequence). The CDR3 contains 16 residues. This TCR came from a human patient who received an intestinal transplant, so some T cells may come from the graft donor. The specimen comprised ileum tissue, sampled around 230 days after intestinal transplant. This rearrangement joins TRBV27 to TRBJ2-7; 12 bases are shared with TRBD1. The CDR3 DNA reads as TGTGCCAGCAGTTTATCGGGACAGGGGGCAAATTACGAGCAGTACTTC. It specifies CASSLSGQGANYEQYF.